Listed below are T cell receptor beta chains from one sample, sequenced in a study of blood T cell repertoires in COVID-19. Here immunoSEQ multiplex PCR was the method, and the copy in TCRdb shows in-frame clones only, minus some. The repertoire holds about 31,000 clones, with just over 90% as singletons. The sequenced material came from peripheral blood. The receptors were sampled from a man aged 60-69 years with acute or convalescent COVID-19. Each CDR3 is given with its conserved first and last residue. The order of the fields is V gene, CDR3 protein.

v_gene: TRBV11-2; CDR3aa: CASSSTALRDRLSGNTIYF
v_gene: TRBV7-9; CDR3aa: CASSRGGVNEQFF
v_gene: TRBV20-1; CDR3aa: CSASQREGSFLDTQYF
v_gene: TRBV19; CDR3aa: CASSTSGTYTGELFF
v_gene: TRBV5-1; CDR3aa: CASSLVGTGNFGYEQYF
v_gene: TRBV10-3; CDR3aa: CAITSPGTKFRDTQYF
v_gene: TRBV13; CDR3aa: CASSLRVTSGNTEAFF
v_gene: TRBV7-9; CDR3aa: CASSEGLSNQPQHF
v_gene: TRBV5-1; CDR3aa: CASSLALAGVGELFF
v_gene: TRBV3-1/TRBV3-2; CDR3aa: CASSQDPRGQETQYF
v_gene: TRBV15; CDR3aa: CATKMGPGNTIYF
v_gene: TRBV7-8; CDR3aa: CASSESGRESDTQYF
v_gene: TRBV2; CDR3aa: CASSAGTNYGYTF
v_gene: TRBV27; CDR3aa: CASSRMRARQGGEKLFF
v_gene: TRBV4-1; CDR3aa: CASSQDLQVHNYGYTF
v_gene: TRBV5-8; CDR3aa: CASSLERGPQPQHF
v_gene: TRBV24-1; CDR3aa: CATSDGAMAEQFF
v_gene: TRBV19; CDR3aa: CASSIRSPWGEPQHF
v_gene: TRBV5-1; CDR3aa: CASSLGLAGGFTDTQYF
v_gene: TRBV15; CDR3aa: CATSRGHGREEGDTQYF
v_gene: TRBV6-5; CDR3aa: CASSFGSGGDGGYTF
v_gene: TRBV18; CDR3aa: CASSPQGEGYTF
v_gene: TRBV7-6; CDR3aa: CASSLKPQGAGEQYF